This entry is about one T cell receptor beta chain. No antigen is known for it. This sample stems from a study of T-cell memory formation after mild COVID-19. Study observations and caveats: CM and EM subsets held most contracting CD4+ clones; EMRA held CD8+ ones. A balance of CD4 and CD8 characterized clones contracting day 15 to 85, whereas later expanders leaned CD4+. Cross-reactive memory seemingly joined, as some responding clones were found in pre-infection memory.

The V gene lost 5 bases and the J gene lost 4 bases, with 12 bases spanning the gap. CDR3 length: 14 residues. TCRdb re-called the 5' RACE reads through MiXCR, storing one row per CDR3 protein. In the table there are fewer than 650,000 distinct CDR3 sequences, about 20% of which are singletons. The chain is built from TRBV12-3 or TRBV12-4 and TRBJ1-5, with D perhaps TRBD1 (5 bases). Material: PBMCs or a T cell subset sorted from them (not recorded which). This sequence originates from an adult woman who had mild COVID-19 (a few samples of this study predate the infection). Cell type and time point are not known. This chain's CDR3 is CASSPKGTNQPQHF. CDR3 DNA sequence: TGTGCCAGCAGTCCTAAGGGGACGAATCAGCCCCAGCATTTT.